This T cell receptor beta chain was captured in a study of T cell repertoires in ileal Crohn's disease. Study information: Median disease duration was 7.9 years; 35% to 45% smoked at surgery. Thiopurines (around ten) or anti-TNF agents (approximately 20) were given postoperatively to about half.

Whole-study results and caveats: Active smokers at surgery had more clonal expansions than non-smokers. Mucosal expansions were suggested to be mainly CD8 T cells.

Libraries were prepared by immunoSEQ multiplex PCR; TCRdb keeps only in-frame clonotypes and omits some of them. This sample has over 5,000 clones; roughly 87% occur once, and the top ten carry 4.5% to 6%. The CDR3 is 16 amino acids. The V gene lost 3 bases and the J gene lost 6 bases, with 20 bases spanning the gap. Looked up from germline, CDR1 is MGHDK and CDR2 is SYGVNS. In regard to this clone: Its target is unknown.

The source of this sequence is an adult with Crohn's disease. Sample: ileal tissue. This rearrangement joins TRBV25-1 to TRBJ1-1; D unresolved. The CDR3 sequence: CASSDHLTPEKPEAFF. The CDR3 DNA follows: TGTGCCAGCAGTGACCACCTGACTCCCGAGAAGCCTGAAGCTTTCTTT.